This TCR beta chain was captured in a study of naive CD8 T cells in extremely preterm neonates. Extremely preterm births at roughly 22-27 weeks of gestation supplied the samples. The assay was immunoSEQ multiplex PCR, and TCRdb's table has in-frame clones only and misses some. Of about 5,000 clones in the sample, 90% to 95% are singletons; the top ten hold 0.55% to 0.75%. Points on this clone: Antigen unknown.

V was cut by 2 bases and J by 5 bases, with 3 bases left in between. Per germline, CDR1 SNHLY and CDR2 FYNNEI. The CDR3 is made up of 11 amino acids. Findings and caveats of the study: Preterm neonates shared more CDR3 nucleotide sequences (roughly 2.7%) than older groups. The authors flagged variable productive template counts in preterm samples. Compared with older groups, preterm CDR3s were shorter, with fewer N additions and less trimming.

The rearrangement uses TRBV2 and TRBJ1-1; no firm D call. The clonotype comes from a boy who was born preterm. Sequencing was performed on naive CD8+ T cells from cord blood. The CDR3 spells CASSENTEAFF. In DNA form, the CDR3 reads TGTGCCAGCAGTGAAAATACTGAAGCTTTCTTT.